The rows below give T cell receptor beta chains drawn from one sample of a study of tumor-infiltrating lymphocytes in primary liver carcinoma. TCRdb reanalysed the multiplex PCR reads using MiXCR and keeps one entry per CDR3 protein. The repertoire has approximately 73,000 distinct CDR3 sequences, about 70% of them found once; the top ten carry roughly an eighth. The sequenced sample consisted of liver tumor tissue from sampling region 4. The receptors come from a woman aged 60 to 75 with primary liver carcinoma and hepatitis B virus infection. The CDR3 runs from the conserved cysteine through the conserved F or W. The order of the fields is clone size, J gene, V gene, D gene, CDR3 DNA, CDR3 protein. The D gene is left open where the match is weak. Expanded clones are given a class, and other clones once, few, many or no size at all.

.,TRBJ1-2,TRBV6-1,.,TGTGCCAACAGTCAGAATGGCTACAGCTTC,CANSQNGYSF
.,TRBJ2-5,TRBV4-1,.,TGCGCCAGCAGCAAGCGCGCCCAGAAGGAGACCCAGTACTTC,CASSKRAQKETQYF
once,TRBJ2-1,TRBV7-8,.,TGTGCCAGCAGCTTAGTGGTTGGACATGGGAGTGAGCAGTTCTTC,CASSLVVGHGSEQFF
few,TRBJ1-4,TRBV6-5,.,TGTGCCAGCAGTTGCAGGGGTGGGCGTGAAAAACTGTTTTTT,CASSCRGGREKLFF
many,TRBJ2-7,TRBV28,TRBD2,TGTGCCAGCAGCCAAAGCGGGAGTCCCTACGAGCAGTACTTC,CASSQSGSPYEQYF
once,TRBJ2-1,TRBV5-5,.,TGTGCCAGCAGCTCCCTACTGCGATCGCGTTATATGTATGAGCAGTTCTTC,CASSSLLRSRYMYEQFF
.,TRBJ2-5,TRBV4-1,.,TGCGCCAGCAGCCCCCGACATTTCCAAGAGACCCAATACTTC,CASSPRHFQETQYF
once,TRBJ2-7,TRBV12-3/TRBV12-4,.,TGTGCCAGCAGTTTTTATGGATACACCGAGCAGTACTTC,CASSFYGYTEQYF
.,TRBJ1-1,TRBV11-3,TRBD1,TGTGCCAGCAGCTTCAGGGGGCTTATAACGGGAGCGGACACTGAAGCTTTCTTT,CASSFRGLITGADTEAFF
few,TRBJ2-5,TRBV29-1,.,TGCAGCGTTGCGGCATCGGGGGCCACAGAGACCCAGTACTTC,CSVAASGATETQYF
many,TRBJ1-1,TRBV29-1,.,TGCAGCGGGATGAACACTGAAGCTTTCTTT,CSGMNTEAFF
many,TRBJ2-7,TRBV5-6,.,TGTGCCAGCAGCTTACCAGCAATCAGGAACGAGCAGTACTTC,CASSLPAIRNEQYF
.,TRBJ2-1,TRBV12-3/TRBV12-4,.,TGTGCCAGCACCATCGCAGGGTCCCTTCTCAATGAGCAGTTCTTC,CASTIAGSLLNEQFF
.,TRBJ2-5,TRBV5-6,.,TGTGCCAGCACCTTGAGGCGGGACTTTGGGACCCAGTACTTC,CASTLRRDFGTQYF
.,TRBJ2-1,TRBV6-1,.,TGTGCTAGCAGTGGAATAAGGGGTGAGCAGTTCTTC,CASSGIRGEQFF
few,TRBJ1-1,TRBV7-9,.,TGTGCCAGCAGCTTAGCATCAGGGAAACCTGAAGCTTTCTTT,CASSLASGKPEAFF
.,TRBJ2-3,TRBV29-1,.,TGCAGCGTTAGGCAAACCCCGGACGGGAGCCTTGCAGATACGCGGTATTTT,CSVRQTPDGSLADTRYF
few,TRBJ2-2,TRBV7-8,.,TGTGCCAGCAGCTCAGTAGGAGGGTCAAACACCGGGGAGCTGTTTTTT,CASSSVGGSNTGELFF
.,TRBJ2-7,TRBV6-1,.,TGTGCCAGCAGCGAAACAGGGAGCTGGGAGCGGCACTTC,CASSETGSWERHF
many,TRBJ2-3,TRBV4-1,.,TGCGCCAGTCGCGGAGGTCAGGGTAAAATTACAGATACGCAGTATTTT,CASRGGQGKITDTQYF
many,TRBJ1-2,TRBV28,TRBD1,TGTGCCAGCAGTAACTCCGGGACAGTTAACTATGGCTACACCTTC,CASSNSGTVNYGYTF
few,TRBJ2-5,TRBV10-3,.,TGTGCTATCAGGCAGGATGACCAAGAGACCCAGTACTTC,CAIRQDDQETQYF
.,TRBJ2-6,TRBV11-1,TRBD1,TGTGCCAGCAGTGCCGGGACAGGGACTCCTGGGGCCGACGTCCTGACTTTC,CASSAGTGTPGADVLTF
once,TRBJ1-1,TRBV12-3/TRBV12-4,.,TGTGCCAGCAAGCAGGCAAACATTGAAGCTTTCTTT,CASKQANIEAFF
.,TRBJ2-1,TRBV5-1,TRBD2,TGCGCCAGTAGCTCGTTTGGACTAGCGGGAGTAGGGAGCAATGAGCAGTTCTTC,CASSSFGLAGVGSNEQFF
.,TRBJ2-2,TRBV5-8,.,TGTGCCAGCAGCCTGGAGGGTACGAACACCGAGGAGCTGTTTTTT,CASSLEGTNTEELFF
.,TRBJ2-7,TRBV6-1,.,TGTGCCAGCATCGGCCAGCGGGCGAATTACAAGCAGTACTTC,CASIGQRANYKQYF
.,TRBJ2-7,TRBV20-1,TRBD1,TGCAGTGCTAGCTCCGGGACAGCTTCCTACGAGCAGTACTTC,CSASSGTASYEQYF
.,TRBJ2-1,TRBV11-2,.,TGTGCCTGTAGCTTAGATGGTGGCTCCTACAATGAGCAGTTCTTC,CACSLDGGSYNEQFF
.,TRBJ2-3,TRBV11-2,TRBD2,TGTGTCAACAGCTTAGGGATTCGAAGGGAGGGCACAGATACGCTGTATTTT,CVNSLGIRREGTDTLYF
.,TRBJ2-5,TRBV5-5,.,.,CASSFGAGNGEAQYF
.,TRBJ2-7,TRBV24-1,TRBD1,TGTGCCACCAGTGACAATCCGGCCACAGGGGGCTACGAGCAGTACTTC,CATSDNPATGGYEQYF
once,TRBJ1-3,TRBV20-1,.,TGCAGTGCTCGTGACGGGGGGGTAATTGACACCATATATTTT,CSARDGGVIDTIYF
many,TRBJ1-5,TRBV12-3/TRBV12-4,.,TGTGCCAGCAGTTTACAGACGGCTCAGCCCCAGCATTTT,CASSLQTAQPQHF
.,TRBJ2-5,TRBV4-1,.,TGCGCCAGCAACACCCAATACCGGGCCTGGGAGGAGACCCAGTACTTC,CASNTQYRAWEETQYF
.,TRBJ1-5,TRBV12-3/TRBV12-4,.,TGTACCAGCAGTTTTTCAAGGGGTGGCCCGAATCAGCCCCAGCATTTT,CTSSFSRGGPNQPQHF
many,TRBJ2-2,TRBV5-4,.,TGTGCCAGCAGCCTGGGAGGAACAAGAGCCGGGGAGCTGTTTTTT,CASSLGGTRAGELFF
.,TRBJ2-7,TRBV5-1,.,TGCGTCAGCAGCCTCGTGGGGGGTTTGGAGCAGTACTTC,CVSSLVGGLEQYF
few,TRBJ2-3,TRBV2,.,TGTGCCAGCAGTGAGCAGATGGACTGGACAGATACGCGGTATTTT,CASSEQMDWTDTRYF
.,TRBJ1-1,TRBV6-5,.,TGTGCCAGCAATCCAATACAGGGAGGAAACACTGAAGCTTTCTTT,CASNPIQGGNTEAFF
.,TRBJ1-1,TRBV12-3/TRBV12-4,.,TGTGGCAGCAGAAGGACAGAGAACATTGAAGCTTTCTTT,CGSRRTENIEAFF
.,TRBJ2-7,TRBV6-2/TRBV6-3,TRBD1,TGTGCCAGCATCTTTCGACAGGGGCGAGACTACGAGCAGTACTTC,CASIFRQGRDYEQYF
.,TRBJ2-7,TRBV20-1,TRBD2,TGCAGTGCTAGAGGATGGACTAGCGGGTACTACGAGCAGTACTTC,CSARGWTSGYYEQYF
.,TRBJ1-3,TRBV4-1,.,TGCGCCAGCAACTCCTTAGGGGGGGAACTTTCATCTGGAACCACCATATATTTT,CASNSLGGELSSGTTIYF
.,TRBJ2-7,TRBV11-3,.,TGTGCCAGCAGCCCCGGGACGGGGGGCAGCTACGAGCTGTACTTC,CASSPGTGGSYELYF
many,TRBJ2-7,TRBV29-1,TRBD2,TGCAGCGGCCGCGGGGGGCCCACCACCTCCTACGAGCAGTACTTC,CSGRGGPTTSYEQYF